Following are 12 T cell receptor beta chains from one sample sequenced in a study of blood T cell repertoires in COVID-19. The repertoire was sequenced with immunoSEQ multiplex PCR; TCRdb's copy has only in-frame clones and lacks some. The sample has 250,000 to 300,000 clones, roughly nine tenths seen once. Material: PBMCs or T cells enriched from blood (not recorded which). The receptors come from a woman aged 55-70 years who had recovered from COVID-19.

The chain carries TRBV7-8 and TRBJ2-1, with TRBD2 identical over 7 bases. With V trimmed by 4 bases and J by 15 bases, 9 bases remained unmatched. This CDR3 contains 12 residues. Germline V gives CDR1 SGHVS, CDR2 FQNEAQ. The CDR3 sequence: CASSSSAGVVFF. CDR3 in DNA: TGTGCCAGCAGCTCCTCTGCGGGAGTAGTGTTCTTC.

The chain is built from TRBV5-1 and TRBJ2-1; 9 bases are shared with TRBD1. The V and J ends lost 2 bases and 7 bases, in that order; junction bases with no gene match: 4. The germline CDR1 and CDR2 sequences are SGHRS and YFSETQ. The CDR3 runs to 14 residues. Here the CDR3 reads CASSFNRGQNEQFF. The CDR3 DNA sequence: TGCGCCAGCAGCTTCAACAGGGGGCAGAATGAGCAGTTCTTC.

V is TRBV10-1 and J is TRBJ1-1, with D unresolved. In germline, CDR1 is WNHNN, CDR2 SYGVQD (reference sequence). The V gene lost 0 bases and the J gene lost 4 bases, with 6 bases spanning the gap. The CDR3 covers 13 residues. CDR3 sequence (DNA): TGCGCCAGCAGTGAGTCCGAGAGCACTGAAGCTTTCTTT. Translated, it gives CASSESESTEAFF.

The chain joins TRBV5-1 to TRBJ2-2; 10 bases map to TRBD2. Germline-derived CDR1 and CDR2 are SGHRS and YFSETQ. This CDR3 is 15 amino acids long. Germline trimming cut 4 bases from V and 6 bases from J; bases unmatched to any gene: 6. CDR3 in amino acids: CASSTGLAASGELFF. CDR3 nucleotides: TGCGCCAGCAGCACCGGACTAGCGGCCTCCGGGGAGCTGTTTTTT. Combining the CDR3 with reference TRBV5-1 and TRBJ2-2 gives the whole variable domain KAGVTQTPRYLIKTRGQQVTLSCSPISGHRSVSWYQQTPGQGLQFLFEYFSETQRNKGNFPGRFSGRQFSNSRSEMNVSTLELGDSALYLCASSTGLAASGELFFGEGSRLTVL.

The V call is TRBV10-3, the J call TRBJ2-6, with 7 nucleotides matching TRBD1. The CDR3 is 15 amino acids. The V segment lost 5 bases and the J segment 2 bases; nucleotides outside the gene matches: 3. Germline CDR1 ENHRY, CDR2 SYGVKD. The CDR3 region is CAISRQGPGANVLTF. The CDR3 nucleotides read TGTGCCATCAGTCGACAGGGCCCTGGGGCCAACGTCCTGACTTTC.

The genes are TRBV2 and TRBJ2-1; D might be TRBD1 (6 bases). The V gene lost 6 bases and the J gene lost 2 bases, with 14 bases spanning the gap. CDR1 is SNHLY, CDR2 FYNNEI, per germline. This CDR3 is built from 15 residues. In DNA form, the CDR3 reads TGTGCCAGCAGGGATACGACAGGTGCCTACAATGAGCAGTTCTTC. Translating gives CASRDTTGAYNEQFF. Supplemented by reference TRBV2 and TRBJ2-1, the full variable domain reads EPEVTQTPSHQVTQMGQEVILRCVPISNHLYFYWYRQILGQKVEFLVSFYNNEISEKSEIFDDQFSVERPDGSNFTLKIRSTKLEDSAMYFCASRDTTGAYNEQFFGPGTRLTVL.

The rearrangement uses TRBV24-1 and TRBJ2-3; a possible D gene is TRBD1 (5 bases). There are 14 residues in the CDR3. The germline CDR1 and CDR2 sequences are KGHDR and SFDVKD. V was pared by 1 base and J by 3 bases, with 7 bases between. CDR3 in DNA: TGTGCCACCAGTGATTTCCAGGGAACAGATACGCAGTATTTT. Translating it yields CATSDFQGTDTQYF.

This chain joins TRBV7-2 and TRBJ1-2; 9 nucleotides line up with TRBD1. CDR1 and CDR2 (germline): SGHTA, FQGNSA. With V trimmed by 4 bases and J by 6 bases, 9 bases remained unmatched. The CDR3 runs to 15 residues. The CDR3 bases are TGTGCCAGCAGCTCCTGGGGGGACAGGGAAAATGGCTACACCTTC. Its translation is CASSSWGDRENGYTF. The full variable domain, in which reference TRBV7-2 and TRBJ1-2 provide the parts outside the CDR3, is GAGVSQSPSNKVTEKGKDVELRCDPISGHTALYWYRQSLGQGLEFLIYFQGNSAPDKSGLPSDRFSAERTGGSVSTLTIQRTQQEDSAVYLCASSSWGDRENGYTFGSGTRLTVV.

The V call is TRBV28, the J call TRBJ1-5, with D unresolved. Germline CDR1 MDHEN, CDR2 SYDVKM. With 8 bases removed from V and 0 bases from J, the gap between germline ends came to 11 bases. The CDR3 is made up of 14 amino acids. The CDR3 loop is CASGGWNSNQPQHF. For the CDR3, the DNA is TGTGCCAGCGGAGGGTGGAATAGCAATCAGCCCCAGCATTTT.

The chain is built from TRBV2 and TRBJ2-7, with a tentative D call TRBD1 (5 bases). Trimming removed 4 bases from V and 3 bases from J, with 13 bases in between. This CDR3 comprises 14 residues. Germline-derived CDR1 and CDR2 are SNHLY and FYNNEI. The CDR3 sequence: CASSVPSQGYEQYF. CDR3 bases: TGTGCCAGCAGTGTCCCCTCTCAGGGCTACGAGCAGTACTTC.

This clone appeared a few times. The V gene is TRBV7-8, the J gene TRBJ1-5; D gene uncertain. This CDR3 region has 15 residues. V was trimmed by 2 bases and J by 5 bases, leaving 13 bases between them. Germline V gene data show CDR1 as SGHVS and CDR2 as FQNEAQ. The CDR3 loop is CASSLIRRSDQPQHF. CDR3 coding DNA: TGTGCCAGCAGCTTAATAAGGCGGTCCGATCAGCCCCAGCATTTT.

The genes are TRBV28 and TRBJ1-1, with 7 bases fitting TRBD1. This CDR3 region has 14 residues. With V trimmed by 3 bases and J by 0 bases, 1 base remained unmatched. Germline V gives CDR1 MDHEN, CDR2 SYDVKM. CDR3 residues: CASSLGQMNTEAFF. The CDR3 nucleotides read TGTGCCAGCAGTTTGGGACAGATGAACACTGAAGCTTTCTTT.